This record looks at one T cell receptor (beta chain) sequence and its context. The sample holds a few counts of this clonotype. It has no known antigen specificity. No qualities accompany the bases; no much larger clone lies one base away. Trimming takes 6 bases off V and 1 base off J; junction bases not matched to a gene: 9. The CDR3, from cysteine to phenylalanine, totals 16 residues. The entry retains the CDR3 DNA only, 48 bases that are in frame from base 1. CDR1 is given as MNHNS and CDR2 as SASEGT, both from the germline V gene. This record belongs to a study of identical twins listed by TCRdb under 2016. Background on the whole study: TCR alpha and beta repertoires from monozygotic twins, unrelated adults of various ages and cord blood were deep-sequenced to test whether fetal clonotypes persist. Replicate twin experiments were performed at different times using different library preparation protocols to rule out contamination.

What the authors observed across the whole study: Zero-insertion analyses could be partly confounded by invariant T cells such as MAIT and iNKT, though diverse VJ usage argued against such confounding for most clonotypes. Fewer insertions were carried by abundant cord blood beta clonotypes, a similar but weaker trend appeared in young adult naive repertoires, and no such trend appeared in memory repertoires. Excess twin sharing in beta out-of-frame sequences was weaker because fewer shared sequences lowered the signal-to-noise ratio. Compared with coincidental sharing between unrelated individuals, out-of-frame TCR alpha sequences shared between twins showed an excess of sequences with low generation probability. In monozygotic twins, out-of-frame TCR alpha sharing was systematically underestimated by recombination models, although the models agreed with sharing between unrelated individuals. Conclusions relied on cross-sectional statistical analysis, since the same donors could not be followed over many years.

Only healthy Caucasian donors were included. Library creation used 5' RACE. Sequencing was carried out with an Illumina HiSeq 2000. A universal primer binding site was added through template switching, and the final cDNA carried a unique molecular identifier so that TCR cDNA molecules could be counted accurately. First-strand cDNA for TCR alpha and beta chains was synthesized from specific primers in the conserved constant-segment region. To control for contamination, each cDNA library was double barcoded with a SMART-Mk sample barcode plus Illumina barcodes. TruSeq adapter sequences along with Illumina sample barcodes were introduced in two successive PCR steps. TCR alpha and beta cDNA libraries were sequenced on the Illumina HiSeq platform with custom primers. The original pipeline was this. MiGEC processed the raw reads to extract unique molecular identifiers, while MiXCR was used to determine the CDR3 positions. Recombination models were inferred per individual with the repgenHMM and IGoR tools using an EM algorithm. Shared clonotypes were analyzed with the tcR package in R, and sharing was normalized by the product of cloneset sizes. To study raw recombination without the effects of thymic and clonal selection, out-of-frame nonproductive sequences were analyzed. TCRdb ran its own pipeline on the public reads, namely fastp trimming at Q25 and MiXCR clone calling, and kept in-frame beta chains. Rows matching on CDR3 protein sequence are summarized as one entry with the most common DNA and genes. Here the V and J calls rest on TCRdb's processing, not on the authors' analysis. In all, the sample holds some 1,700,000 distinct CDR3 sequences, and 25% to 35% of those were seen once. The top ten clones comprise 0.27% of the sample.

Sequenced: cord blood. The sequence links TRBV6-1 to TRBJ2-3, and TRBD2 matches 8 of the central bases. The receptor was derived from a newborn girl in good health. The sequence in DNA is TGTGCCAGCAGGGTCTCGGCGGGAGGAGGCACAGATACGCAGTATTTT. It specifies CASRVSAGGGTDTQYF.